This TCR beta chain was recorded in a study of circulating CD8 cells and anti-PD-1 response in melanoma. The germline V gene encodes CDR1 MDHEN and CDR2 SYDVKM. CDR3 length: 18 amino acids. The V and J ends lost 3 bases and 4 bases respectively, with 22 bases between them. Four subsets defined by PD-1 and/or TIGIT were sorted from live CD3+CD8+TCRalphabeta+ cells. Using roughly 14 ng of total RNA, TCR libraries were made with the QIAseq Immune Repertoire TCR panel. One entry per CDR3 protein results from TCRdb running MiXCR on the reads. The sample shows some 2,500 distinct CDR3 sequences, over 6.5% of them seen only once. This clonotype is medium-sized by share.

V is TRBV28 and J is TRBJ2-1, with D possibly being TRBD1 (6 bases). This sequence originates from a human donor with melanoma. The material was CD8+ T cells from PBMCs, obtained at baseline or after one month of anti-PD-1 therapy (not recorded which). CDR3 residues: CASSLVVLGGVLYNEQFF. The CDR3 DNA follows: TGTGCCAGCAGTTTGGTTGTTCTAGGGGGTGTGCTGTACAATGAGCAGTTCTTC.